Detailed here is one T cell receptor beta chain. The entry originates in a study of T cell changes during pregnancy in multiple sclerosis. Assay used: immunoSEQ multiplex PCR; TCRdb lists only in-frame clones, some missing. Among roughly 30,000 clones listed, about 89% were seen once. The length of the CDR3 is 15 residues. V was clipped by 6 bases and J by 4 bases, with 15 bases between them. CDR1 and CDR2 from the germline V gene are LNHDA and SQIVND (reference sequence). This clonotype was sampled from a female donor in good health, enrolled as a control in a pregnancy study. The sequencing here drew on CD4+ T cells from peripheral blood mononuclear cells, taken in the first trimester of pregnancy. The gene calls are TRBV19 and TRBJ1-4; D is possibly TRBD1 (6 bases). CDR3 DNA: TGTGCCAGTAGCCGATGGACAGAGTTTAATGAAAAACTGTTTTTT. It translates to CASSRWTEFNEKLFF.